The rows below give T cell receptor beta chains drawn from one sample of a study of cytomegalovirus exposure and HLA in healthy donors. Libraries were prepared by immunoSEQ multiplex PCR; TCRdb keeps only in-frame clonotypes and omits some of them. The sample holds about 170,000 clones, roughly 96% seen once. The sample comprised PBMCs. The receptors come from a woman aged 18 to 35 in good health and CMV-seronegative. Each CDR3 is given with its conserved first and last residue. Clone sizes are given selectively: once, few, many, or a class where the clone is expanded.

V: TRBV7-6
J: TRBJ2-1
size: .
CDR3: CASSLGLAGPPEQFF

V: TRBV5-1
J: TRBJ1-5
size: .
CDR3: CATYRVFRGAGDQPQHF

V: TRBV30
J: TRBJ1-1
size: .
CDR3: CAWTGQGALNTEAFF

V: TRBV5-6
J: TRBJ1-2
size: .
CDR3: CASSLGRASYGYTF

V: TRBV2
J: TRBJ1-1
size: .
CDR3: CASSVTRMNTEAFF

V: TRBV19
J: TRBJ1-2
size: .
CDR3: CASSIPTGIGVYGYTF

V: TRBV30
J: TRBJ2-7
size: .
CDR3: CAWSDPGGKYEQYF

V: TRBV6-5
J: TRBJ1-3
size: .
CDR3: CASSYSRGSGNTIYF

V: TRBV7-9
J: TRBJ1-3
size: .
CDR3: CASRTGYSGNTIYF

V: TRBV7-8
J: TRBJ2-7
size: once
CDR3: CASSLRDRVSYEQYF

V: TRBV27
J: TRBJ2-4
size: .
CDR3: CASSVSDPTGGENIQYF

V: TRBV5-6
J: TRBJ1-6
size: .
CDR3: CASSLYHVGGGGSPLHF

V: TRBV19
J: TRBJ1-1
size: .
CDR3: CASSIRTGSKDTEAFF

V: TRBV29-1
J: TRBJ2-7
size: .
CDR3: CSVEDRRGPIHEQYF

V: TRBV30
J: TRBJ1-1
size: few
CDR3: CAWSGSGITEAFF

V: TRBV18
J: TRBJ2-7
size: .
CDR3: CASSPSDEQYF

V: TRBV9
J: TRBJ1-3
size: .
CDR3: CASSALHQGLGNTIYF

V: TRBV7-2
J: TRBJ2-1
size: .
CDR3: CASSLGADEQFF

V: TRBV9
J: TRBJ2-7
size: .
CDR3: CASSVGGQASYEQYF

V: TRBV15
J: TRBJ2-1
size: .
CDR3: CATSRAHRPVGGEQFF

V: TRBV7-2
J: TRBJ2-3
size: .
CDR3: CASSLGTSGGTQYF

V: TRBV7-9
J: TRBJ2-2
size: .
CDR3: CASSADRAPGELFF

V: TRBV29-1
J: TRBJ2-7
size: .
CDR3: CSVEGGQPYEQYF

V: TRBV13
J: TRBJ2-7
size: .
CDR3: CASKERGFGLTEEQYF

V: TRBV18
J: TRBJ2-3
size: .
CDR3: CASSPPALAGGTDTQYF

V: TRBV7-2
J: TRBJ2-7
size: .
CDR3: CASSLTGAGGYEQYF

V: TRBV6-5
J: TRBJ2-5
size: .
CDR3: CASSYSNGVQETQYF

V: TRBV6-6
J: TRBJ2-7
size: .
CDR3: CASRETGSAYEQYF

V: TRBV7-7
J: TRBJ2-7
size: .
CDR3: CASSLGPGNYEQYF